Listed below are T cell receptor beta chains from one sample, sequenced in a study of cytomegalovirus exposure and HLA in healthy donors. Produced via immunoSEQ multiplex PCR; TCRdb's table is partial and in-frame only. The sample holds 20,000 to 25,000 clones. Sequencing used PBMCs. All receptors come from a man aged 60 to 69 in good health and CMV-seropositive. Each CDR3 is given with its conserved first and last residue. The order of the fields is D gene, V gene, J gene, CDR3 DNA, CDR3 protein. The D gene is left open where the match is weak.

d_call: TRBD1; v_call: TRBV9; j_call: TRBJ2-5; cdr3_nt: TGTGCCAGCAGCGTGGGGACAGGGGGCGTGGAGACCCAGTACTTC; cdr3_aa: CASSVGTGGVETQYF
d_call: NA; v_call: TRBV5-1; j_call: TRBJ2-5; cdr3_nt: TGCGCCAGCAGCCAAACCAGGGGTCAGTACGGGGAGACCCAGTACTTC; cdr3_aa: CASSQTRGQYGETQYF
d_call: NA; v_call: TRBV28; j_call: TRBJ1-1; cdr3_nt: TGTGCCAGCCAAGGGGTACACACTGAAGCTTTCTTT; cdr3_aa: CASQGVHTEAFF
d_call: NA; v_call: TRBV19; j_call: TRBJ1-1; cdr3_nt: TGTGCCAGTAGGCAGGGGAGGGCTCGGAACACTGAAGCTTTCTTT; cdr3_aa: CASRQGRARNTEAFF
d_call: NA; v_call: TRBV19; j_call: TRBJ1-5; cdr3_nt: TGTGCCAGTAGTCCGGCGTTCGACAGACCTAATCAGCCCCAGCATTTT; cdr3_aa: CASSPAFDRPNQPQHF
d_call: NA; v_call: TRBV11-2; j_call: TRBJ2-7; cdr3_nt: TGTGCCAGCAGCTTAGCTTGGGGCCAAACCTACGAGCAGTACTTC; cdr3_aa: CASSLAWGQTYEQYF
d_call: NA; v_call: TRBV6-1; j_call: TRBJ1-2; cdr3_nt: TGTGCCAGCAGTGAGAACTTCCCGGGAGGCTACACCTTC; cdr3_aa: CASSENFPGGYTF
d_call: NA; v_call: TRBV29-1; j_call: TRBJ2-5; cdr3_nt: TGCAGCGTTGTATATCAAGAGACCCAGTACTTC; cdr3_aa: CSVVYQETQYF
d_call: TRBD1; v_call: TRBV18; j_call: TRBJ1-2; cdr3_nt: TGTGCCAGCTCACCAACAGGGGTAGCTAACTATGGCTACACCTTC; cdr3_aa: CASSPTGVANYGYTF
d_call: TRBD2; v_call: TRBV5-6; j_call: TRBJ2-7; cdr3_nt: TGTGCCAGCAGCCGGGACTTCGCGGGGGGCGAGCAGTACTTC; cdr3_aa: CASSRDFAGGEQYF
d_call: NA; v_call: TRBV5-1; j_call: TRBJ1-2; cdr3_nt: TGCGCCAGCAGCTTCTCAGGGGACGGCTACACCTTC; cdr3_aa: CASSFSGDGYTF
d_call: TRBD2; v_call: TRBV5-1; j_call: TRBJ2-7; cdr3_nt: TGCGCCACTGCTCCGGGACTAGCGGGTGGTGAAGAGCAGTACTTC; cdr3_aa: CATAPGLAGGEEQYF
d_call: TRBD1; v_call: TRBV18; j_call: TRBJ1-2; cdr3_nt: TGTGCCAGCTCACCACCGACAGGGTCAGATGGCTACACCTTC; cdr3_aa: CASSPPTGSDGYTF
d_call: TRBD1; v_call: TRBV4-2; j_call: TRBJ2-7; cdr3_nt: TGTGCCAGCAGCCAACGCACTACAGGGGCCCCAATCTACGAGCAGTACTTC; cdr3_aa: CASSQRTTGAPIYEQYF
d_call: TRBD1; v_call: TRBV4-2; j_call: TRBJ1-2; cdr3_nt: TGTGCCAGCAGCTCCGGGACAGGGAGGTTCTATGGCTACACCTTC; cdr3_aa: CASSSGTGRFYGYTF
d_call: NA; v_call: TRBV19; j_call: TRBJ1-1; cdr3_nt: TGTGCCAGTAGTATCCCTCAAAGGGGTCATGGAGCTTTCTTT; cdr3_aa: CASSIPQRGHGAFF
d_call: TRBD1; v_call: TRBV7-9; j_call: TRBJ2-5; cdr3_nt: TGTGCCAGCAGCCTCAGGACAGGGGGCGAGGGAGAGACCCAGTACTTC; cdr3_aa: CASSLRTGGEGETQYF
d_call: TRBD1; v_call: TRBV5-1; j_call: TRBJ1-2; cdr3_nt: TGCGCCAGCAGCCCCACAGGGGTATCTGGCTACACCTTC; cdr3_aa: CASSPTGVSGYTF
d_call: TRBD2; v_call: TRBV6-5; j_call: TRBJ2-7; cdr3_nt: TGTGCCAGCAGTTACGCGGCTAGCGGTTCCTACGAGCAGTACTTC; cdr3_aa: CASSYAASGSYEQYF
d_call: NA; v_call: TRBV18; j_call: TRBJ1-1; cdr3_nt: TGTGCCAGCTCACCCAAACCGACAGGATCGAACACTGAAGCTTTCTTT; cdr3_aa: CASSPKPTGSNTEAFF
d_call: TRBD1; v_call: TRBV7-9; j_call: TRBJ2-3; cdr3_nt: TGTGCCAGCAGCCTTGGGACAGGGGCGGGAGATACGCAGTATTTT; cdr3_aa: CASSLGTGAGDTQYF
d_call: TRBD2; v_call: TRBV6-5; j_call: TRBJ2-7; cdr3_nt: TGTGCCAGCAGTTACCCAACTAGCGGGAAAGCGTACGAGCAGTACTTC; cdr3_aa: CASSYPTSGKAYEQYF
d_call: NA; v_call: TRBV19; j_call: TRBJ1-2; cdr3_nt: TGTGCCAGTAGCCCGGGGGGACGGCGGGGCTATGGCTACACCTTC; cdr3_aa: CASSPGGRRGYGYTF
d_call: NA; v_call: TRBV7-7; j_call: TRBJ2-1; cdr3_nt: TGTGCCAGCAGCCCAAATGGGCCACTCAATGAGCAGTTCTTC; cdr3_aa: CASSPNGPLNEQFF
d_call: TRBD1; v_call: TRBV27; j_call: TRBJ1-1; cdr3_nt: TGTGCCAGCGGAAAACGAACAGGGGACTTCATGAACACTGAAGCTTTCTTT; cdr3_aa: CASGKRTGDFMNTEAFF
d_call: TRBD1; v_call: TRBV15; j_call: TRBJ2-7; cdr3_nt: TGTGCCACCAGCATTTCGGGACAGGGGACTTACGAGCAGTACTTC; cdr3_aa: CATSISGQGTYEQYF
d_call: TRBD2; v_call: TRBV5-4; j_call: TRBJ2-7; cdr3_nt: TGTGCCAGCACCAATAGCGGGAGCTCCTACGAGCAGTACTTC; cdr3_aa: CASTNSGSSYEQYF
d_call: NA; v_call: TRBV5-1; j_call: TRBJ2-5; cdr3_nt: TGCGCCAGCAGCCGAAATTCTGTAGTCCAAGAGACCCAGTACTTC; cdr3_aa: CASSRNSVVQETQYF
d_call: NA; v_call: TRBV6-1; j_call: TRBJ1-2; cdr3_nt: TGTGCCAGCAGTGAGAGATATGGCTACACCTTC; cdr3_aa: CASSERYGYTF
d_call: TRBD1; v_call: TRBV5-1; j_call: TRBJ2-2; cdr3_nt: TGCGCCAGCAACCTGGACAGGGCGGCCGGGGAGCTGTTTTTT; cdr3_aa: CASNLDRAAGELFF
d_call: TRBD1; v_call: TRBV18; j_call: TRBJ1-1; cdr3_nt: TGTGCCAGCTGGGGACAGATGAACACTGAAGCTTTCTTT; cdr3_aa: CASWGQMNTEAFF
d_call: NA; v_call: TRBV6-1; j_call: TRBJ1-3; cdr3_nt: TGTGCCAGCAGTGAAGCCCCAGGAGGGGTTGGAAACACCATATATTTT; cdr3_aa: CASSEAPGGVGNTIYF
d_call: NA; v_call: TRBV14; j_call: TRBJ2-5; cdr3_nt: TGTGCCAGCGGGAGGATCCAAGAGACCCAGTACTTC; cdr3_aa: CASGRIQETQYF
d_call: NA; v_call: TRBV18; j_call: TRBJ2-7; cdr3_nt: TGTGCCAGCTCACCTGAGCCCCTAGAAAAGAGTTACTTC; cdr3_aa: CASSPEPLEKSYF
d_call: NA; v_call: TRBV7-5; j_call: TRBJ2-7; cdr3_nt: TGTGTCAGAAACCAGTGCGGAGGGGACGAGCAGTACTTC; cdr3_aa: CVRNQCGGDEQYF
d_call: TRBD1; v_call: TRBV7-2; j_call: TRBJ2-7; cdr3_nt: TGTGCCAGCAGCACCTCCGGGACAGGGACTTACGAGCAGTACTTC; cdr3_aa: CASSTSGTGTYEQYF
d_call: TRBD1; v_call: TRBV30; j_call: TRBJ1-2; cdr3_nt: TGTGCCTGGAGTTCAGACAGGGGTAACTATGGCTACACCTTC; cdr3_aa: CAWSSDRGNYGYTF
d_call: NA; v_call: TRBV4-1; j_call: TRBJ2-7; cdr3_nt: TGCGCCAGCAGCCAGCTAGCCGCCTCCTACGAGCAGTACTTC; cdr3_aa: CASSQLAASYEQYF
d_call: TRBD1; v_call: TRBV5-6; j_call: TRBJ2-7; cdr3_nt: TGTGCCAGCAGCAGTCGAGGGGCGGGACAGGGGACCTACTCCTACGAGCAGTACTTC; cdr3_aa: CASSSRGAGQGTYSYEQYF
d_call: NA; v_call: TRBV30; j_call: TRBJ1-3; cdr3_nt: TGTGCCTGGAGTGTATCCAGGGGAAACACCATATATTTT; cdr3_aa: CAWSVSRGNTIYF
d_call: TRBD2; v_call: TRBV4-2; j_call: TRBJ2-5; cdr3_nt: TGTGCCAGCAGCCAAGTCTTGGAGCGGGCGGGAGGGACGGAGACCCAGTACTTC; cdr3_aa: CASSQVLERAGGTETQYF
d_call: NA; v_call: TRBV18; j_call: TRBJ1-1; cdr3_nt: TGTGCCAGCTCACCGGCTCGGGAGACTGAAGCTTTCTTT; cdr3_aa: CASSPARETEAFF
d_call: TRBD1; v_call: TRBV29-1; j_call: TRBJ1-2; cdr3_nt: TGCAGCGGGGGGACAGGGGGAAACTATGGCTACACCTTC; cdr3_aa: CSGGTGGNYGYTF
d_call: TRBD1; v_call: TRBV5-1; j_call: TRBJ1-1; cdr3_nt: TGCGCCAGCAGCTTGGCCGGGACAGGACATTTGACGCACACTGAAGCTTTCTTT; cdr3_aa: CASSLAGTGHLTHTEAFF
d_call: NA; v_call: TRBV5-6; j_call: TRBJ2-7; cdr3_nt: TGTGCCAGCAGCTTGAGGGCAGGGGGGATGTACGAGCAGTACTTC; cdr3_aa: CASSLRAGGMYEQYF
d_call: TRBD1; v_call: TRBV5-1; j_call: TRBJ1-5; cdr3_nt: TGCGCCAGCAGCCGGGGGGGACAGCCCAATCAGCCCCAGCATTTT; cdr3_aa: CASSRGGQPNQPQHF
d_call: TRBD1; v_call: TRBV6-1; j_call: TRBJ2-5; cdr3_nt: TGTGCCAGCACCAGGGGGCTCCAGGAGACCCAGTACTTC; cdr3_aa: CASTRGLQETQYF
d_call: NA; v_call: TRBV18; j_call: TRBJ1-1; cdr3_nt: TGTGCCAGCGCACAGAATGGGGGCGGTTCGGTCACTGAAGCTTTCTTT; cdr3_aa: CASAQNGGGSVTEAFF
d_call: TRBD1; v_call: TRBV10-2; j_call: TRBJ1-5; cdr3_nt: TGCGCCAGCAGTGTGAACAGGGGAATGGATCAGCCCCAGCATTTT; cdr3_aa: CASSVNRGMDQPQHF
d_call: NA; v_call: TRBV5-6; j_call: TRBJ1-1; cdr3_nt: TGTGCCAGCAGCTTGGGGCGGGGCGGTGAAGCTTTCTTT; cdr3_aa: CASSLGRGGEAFF
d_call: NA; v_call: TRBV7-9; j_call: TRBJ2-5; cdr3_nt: TGTGCCAGCAGCTTAAGGGATCCGGCGCAGGGGGGTGAGCAGTACTTC; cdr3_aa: CASSLRDPAQGGEQYF
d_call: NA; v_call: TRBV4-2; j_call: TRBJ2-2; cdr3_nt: TGTGCCAGCAGCCAATTTGGACTAAATCCCGGGGAGCTGTTTTTT; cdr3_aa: CASSQFGLNPGELFF
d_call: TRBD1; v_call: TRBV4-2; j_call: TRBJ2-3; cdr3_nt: TGTGCCAGCAGCCCAACATTGGCGGGACAGGGGGCTGCAGATACGCAGTATTTT; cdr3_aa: CASSPTLAGQGAADTQYF